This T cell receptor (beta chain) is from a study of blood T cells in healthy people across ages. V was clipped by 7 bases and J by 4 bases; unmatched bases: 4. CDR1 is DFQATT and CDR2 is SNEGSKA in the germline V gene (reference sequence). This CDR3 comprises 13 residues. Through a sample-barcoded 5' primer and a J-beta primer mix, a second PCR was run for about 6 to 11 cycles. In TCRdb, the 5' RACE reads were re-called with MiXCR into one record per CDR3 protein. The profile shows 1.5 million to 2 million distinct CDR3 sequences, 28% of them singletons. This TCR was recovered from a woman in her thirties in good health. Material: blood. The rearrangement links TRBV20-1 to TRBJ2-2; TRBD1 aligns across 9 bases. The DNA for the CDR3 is TGCAGTGTCAGGGACAGGGCCACCGGGGAGCTGTTTTTT. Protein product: CSVRDRATGELFF.